This record covers a single TCR beta chain. What it recognizes is unknown. The CDR3 covers 18 residues. Germline V gives CDR1 SEHNR, CDR2 FQNEAQ (reference sequence). J gave up 3 bases and V 1 base, and 8 bases lay outside the gene matches. With no exception, relapse followed autologous stem cell transplantation in all patients, and brentuximab vedotin exposure varied. The protocol was immunoSEQ multiplex PCR, while the TCRdb copy is restricted to in-frame clones and leaves out a portion. The sample holds 90,000 to 120,000 clones, around 89% seen once. These data originate in a study of PD-1 blockade in classical Hodgkin lymphoma. The study's findings and limits: By cycle point C4D1, TCR diversity had risen significantly in CD4+ cells (but not CD8+ cells). Complete responders entered with baseline diversity on par with newly diagnosed patients, the results showed. Baseline TCR diversity was reportedly lower in newly diagnosed patients than in healthy donors. It was reported as lower still in relapsed/refractory patients.

V usage is TRBV7-9 and J usage is TRBJ2-2, with 10 bases that match TRBD2. The receptor's source is a human donor with classical Hodgkin lymphoma. The material sequenced was peripheral blood mononuclear cells (PBMCs), taken before the second cycle of nivolumab. The CDR3 sequence: CASSLGSWLAGDTGELFF. The CDR3 DNA reads as TGTGCCAGCAGCTTAGGTTCTTGGCTAGCGGGAGACACCGGGGAGCTGTTTTTT.